These 18 T cell receptor beta chains originate from one sample sequenced in a study of control samples from healthy donors and cancer patients. The data were produced by immunoSEQ multiplex PCR, yet TCRdb's version contains in-frame clones alone and is incomplete. The table has roughly 120,000 clones, about 92% seen once. What was sequenced was PBMCs. The receptors were sampled from a man between 45 and 60 years old with head and neck cancer.

The V call is TRBV25-1, the J call TRBJ2-2; TRBD1 matches at 12 bases. Germline loops: CDR1 MGHDK, CDR2 SYGVNS. This CDR3 is 17 amino acids long. The V and J ends lost 4 bases and 4 bases, in that order; junction bases with no gene match: 7. The CDR3 DNA follows: TGTGCCAGCAGTGGCCGGGACAGGGGGCGCGGCACCGGGGAGCTGTTTTTT. Its translation: CASSGRDRGRGTGELFF.

The chain links TRBV6-5 to TRBJ1-2; D not certain. Germline CDR1 is MNHEY and CDR2 is SVGAGI. The CDR3 is 14 residues long. V shed 6 bases and J shed 8 bases, with 19 bases lying between them. The CDR3 is CASSRPGPRRGYTF. In nucleotides, the CDR3 is TGTGCCAGCAGCCGGCCGGGTCCTCGAAGGGGCTACACCTTC.

J is TRBJ1-1 and V is TRBV20-1; no clear D gene. The V end was cut by 4 bases, the J end by 6 bases, with 9 bases between. Looked up from germline, CDR1 is DFQATT and CDR2 is SNEGSKA (reference sequence). This CDR3 region has 11 residues. The CDR3 loop is CSAKLLSEAFF. The CDR3 bases are TGCAGTGCTAAATTATTATCTGAAGCTTTCTTT.

The chain carries TRBV14 and TRBJ1-1; tentatively, D is TRBD1 (6 bases). The V end was cut by 0 bases, the J end by 1 base, with 12 bases between. Germline loops: CDR1 SGHDN, CDR2 FVKESK. The CDR3 is 16 amino acids. The CDR3, as DNA: TGTGCCAGCAGCCAAGATCGGGGCAGGGGGAACACTGAAGCTTTCTTT. Translating gives CASSQDRGRGNTEAFF.

The chain joins TRBV29-1 to TRBJ2-3, with 7 bases identical to TRBD1. CDR1 and CDR2 (germline): SQVTM, ANQGSEA. This CDR3 has 13 residues. J gave up 0 bases and V 6 bases, and 3 bases lay outside the gene matches. CDR3 amino acids: CSVGQASTDTQYF. The CDR3 DNA sequence: TGCAGCGTCGGACAGGCTAGCACAGATACGCAGTATTTT.

The V and J genes are TRBV6-4 and TRBJ2-2; weak D call: TRBD2 (5 bases). Germline lookup yields CDR1 MRHNA and CDR2 SNTAGT. CDR3 length: 13 residues. The V and J ends lost 8 bases and 3 bases respectively, with 10 bases between them. The CDR3 protein is CASRGWDTGELFF. CDR3 in DNA: TGTGCCAGCCGAGGGTGGGACACCGGGGAGCTGTTTTTT.

This chain connects TRBV7-2 to TRBJ2-2, with D unresolved. This CDR3 region has 14 residues. Trimming cost V 3 bases and J 7 bases, with 12 bases left between them. Germline V lookup: CDR1 SGHTA, CDR2 FQGNSA. The CDR3 DNA reads TGTGCCAGCAGCTTCCGACCGAGGAGCGGGGAGCTGTTTTTT. This gives the protein CASSFRPRSGELFF.

This clone was seen a handful of times. The V call is TRBV25-1, the J call TRBJ1-5, with D tentatively TRBD1 (5 bases). Trimming stripped 6 bases from V and 4 bases from J, with 10 bases between. This CDR3 has 13 residues. In germline, CDR1 is MGHDK, CDR2 SYGVNS. CDR3 loop: CASRLTENQPQHF. Written as DNA, the CDR3 is TGTGCCAGCAGATTGACAGAGAATCAGCCCCAGCATTTT.

This clone was detected once. The chain uses TRBV28 and TRBJ2-3; a weak D match, TRBD1 (5 bases). The CDR3 extends over 14 amino acids. Trimming pared 3 bases from V and 8 bases from J, leaving 15 bases between. CDR1 is MDHEN, CDR2 SYDVKM, per germline. The CDR3 DNA follows: TGTGCCAGCAGTTTCGGGCAGACGCAGGGTACGCAGTATTTT. Protein sequence: CASSFGQTQGTQYF.

This clone was counted once. The gene calls are TRBV30 and TRBJ2-7; the D is unclear. This CDR3 is 13 amino acids long. Between the trimmed V and J ends, which lost 0 bases and 2 bases, there was a span of 8 bases. Germline V gene sequence: CDR1 GTSNPN, CDR2 SVGIG (reference sequence). CDR3 protein: CAWSVGTTYEQYF. DNA for the CDR3: TGTGCCTGGAGTGTCGGCACCACCTACGAGCAGTACTTC.

This chain links TRBV5-8 with TRBJ2-1; perhaps TRBD2 as D (6 bases). Germline V gene lookup returns CDR1 SGHTS and CDR2 YDEGEE. V lost 1 base and J 4 bases, leaving 12 bases between the germline ends. The CDR3 sequence is 15 residues long. The CDR3 region is CASSLRGTIYNEQFF. The CDR3, as DNA: TGTGCCAGCAGCTTGCGGGGGACGATTTACAATGAGCAGTTCTTC.

The V call is TRBV5-6, the J call TRBJ2-7; the match to TRBD1 covers 7 bases. V shed 4 bases and J 4 bases; nucleotides not matched to a gene: 8. Germline V gives CDR1 SGHDT, CDR2 YYEEEE. The CDR3 spans 14 residues. The CDR3 reads CASSGPGTAYEQYF. CDR3 DNA sequence: TGTGCCAGCAGCGGACCCGGGACAGCATACGAGCAGTACTTC.

In its sample, this clone was seen once. CDR3 amino acids: CACNPSWDYGYTF. The CDR3 region has the DNA TGTGCCTGCAACCCGAGCTGGGACTATGGCTACACCTTC. This chain joins TRBV30 and TRBJ1-2, with D hard to call. Germline CDR1 GTSNPN, CDR2 SVGIG (reference sequence). V was pared by 6 bases and J by 3 bases, with 14 bases between. The CDR3 has 13 residues.

The chain uses TRBV6-6 and TRBJ1-2, with D hard to call. The germline gives CDR1 MNHNY, CDR2 SVGAGI (reference sequence). V lost 9 bases and J lost 4, with 15 bases in between. The CDR3 is 13 residues long. CDR3 amino acids: CASGLGLGYGYTF. DNA for the CDR3: TGTGCCAGTGGCTTAGGACTCGGCTATGGCTACACCTTC.

The rearrangement uses TRBV10-3 and TRBJ2-7; 8 bases are shared with TRBD1. The V segment lost 11 bases and the J segment 2 bases; nucleotides outside the gene matches: 8. The CDR3 runs 13 residues. Germline lookup yields CDR1 ENHRY and CDR2 SYGVKD. CDR3 bases: TGTGCCGCCCAGGGGGCCTACCCCTACGAGCAGTACTTC. Residues: CAAQGAYPYEQYF.

The V gene is TRBV6-2 or TRBV6-3, the J gene TRBJ2-5; 11 bases line up with TRBD2. Trimming took 1 base from V and 0 from J; bases not matched to a gene: 7. The CDR3 is 18 residues long. The V gene's germline CDR1 is MNHEY and CDR2 SVGEGT. Written as DNA, the CDR3 is TGTGCCAGCAGTTACTTCGACGAGGGACTAGCGGACCAAGAGACCCAGTACTTC. Its protein is CASSYFDEGLADQETQYF.

CDR3 region: CASSKPGVQETQYF. CDR3 nucleotides: TGTGCCAGCAGCAAACCGGGTGTTCAAGAGACCCAGTACTTC. The rearrangement links TRBV11-2 to TRBJ2-5; D gene ambiguous. Germline V gene lookup returns CDR1 SGHAT and CDR2 FQNNGV. The CDR3 length is 14 residues. V was shortened by 5 bases and J by 2 bases, with 12 bases between the two germline ends.

This clone was found once. The rearrangement joins TRBV6-1 to TRBJ1-3; D gene unclear. The CDR3 loop spans 16 amino acids. Germline lookup yields CDR1 MNHNS and CDR2 SASEGT. The germline V and J ends were trimmed by 4 bases and 2 bases, with 15 bases remaining between them. CDR3 DNA sequence: TGTGCCAGCAGTGTACAAGGGAATGGCGCTGGAAACACCATATATTTT. Its translation is CASSVQGNGAGNTIYF.